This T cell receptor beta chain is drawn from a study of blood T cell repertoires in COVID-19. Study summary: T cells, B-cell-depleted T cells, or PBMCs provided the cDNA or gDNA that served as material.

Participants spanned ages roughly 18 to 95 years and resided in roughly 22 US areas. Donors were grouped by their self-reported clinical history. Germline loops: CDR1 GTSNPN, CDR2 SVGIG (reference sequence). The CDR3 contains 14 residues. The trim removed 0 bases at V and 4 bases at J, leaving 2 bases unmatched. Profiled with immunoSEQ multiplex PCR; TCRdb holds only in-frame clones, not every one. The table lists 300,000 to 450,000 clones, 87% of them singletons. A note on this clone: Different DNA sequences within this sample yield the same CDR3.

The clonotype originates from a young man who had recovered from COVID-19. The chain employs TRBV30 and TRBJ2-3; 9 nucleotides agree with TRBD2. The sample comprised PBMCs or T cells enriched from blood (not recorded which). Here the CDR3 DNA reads TGTGCCTGGAGTGTGGGCGGGGGGGCAGATACGCAGTATTTT. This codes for CAWSVGGGADTQYF.